The table lists the clone carrying this T cell receptor beta chain with many counts. These data originate in a study of T cell repertoires in cytomegalovirus infection. TCRdb fed the reads into MiXCR, producing one record per CDR3 protein. The table includes 200,000 to 300,000 distinct CDR3 sequences, around 15% detected once. The CDR3 has 13 amino acids. Germline CDR1 DFQATT, CDR2 SNEGSKA (reference sequence). V was trimmed by 0 bases and J by 2 bases, leaving 8 bases between them. The clonotype comes from a human donor in good health (CMV status not recorded). Some clones in this sample may be carry-over from other donors' samples. Sequenced: PBMCs. The gene calls are TRBV20-1 and TRBJ2-7; D ambiguous. In nucleotides, the CDR3 is TGCAGTGCTAGAGATGCGCCTACCTACGAGCAGTACTTC. Its protein is CSARDAPTYEQYF.